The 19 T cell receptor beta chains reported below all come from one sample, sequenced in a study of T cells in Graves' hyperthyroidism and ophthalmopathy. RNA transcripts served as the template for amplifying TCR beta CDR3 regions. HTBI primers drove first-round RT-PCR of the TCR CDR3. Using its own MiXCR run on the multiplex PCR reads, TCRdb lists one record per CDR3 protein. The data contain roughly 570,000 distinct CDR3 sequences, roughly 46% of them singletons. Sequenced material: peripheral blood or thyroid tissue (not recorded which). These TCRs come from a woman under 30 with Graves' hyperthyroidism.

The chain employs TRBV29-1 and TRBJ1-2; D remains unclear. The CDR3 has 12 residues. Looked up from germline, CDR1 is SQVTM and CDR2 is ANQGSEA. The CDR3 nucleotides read TGCAGTGCCTCCTCTGAGGGAAATGGCTACACCTTC. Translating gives CSASSEGNGYTF.

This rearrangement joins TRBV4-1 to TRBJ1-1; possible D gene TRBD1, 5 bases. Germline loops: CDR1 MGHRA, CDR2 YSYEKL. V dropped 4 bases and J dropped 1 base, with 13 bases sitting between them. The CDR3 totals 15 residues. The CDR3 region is CASSRLRGENTEAFF. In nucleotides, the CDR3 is TGCGCCAGCAGCCGGCTGAGAGGGGAGAACACTGAAGCTTTCTTT.

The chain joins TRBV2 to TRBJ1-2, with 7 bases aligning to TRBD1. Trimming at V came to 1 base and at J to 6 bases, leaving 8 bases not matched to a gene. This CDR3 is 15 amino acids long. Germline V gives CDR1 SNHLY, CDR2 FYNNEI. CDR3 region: CASSEGGGTDNGYTF. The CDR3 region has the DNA TGTGCCAGCAGTGAAGGAGGTGGGACAGATAATGGCTACACCTTC. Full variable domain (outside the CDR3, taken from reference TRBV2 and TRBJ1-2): EPEVTQTPSHQVTQMGQEVILRCVPISNHLYFYWYRQILGQKVEFLVSFYNNEISEKSEIFDDQFSVERPDGSNFTLKIRSTKLEDSAMYFCASSEGGGTDNGYTFGSGTRLTVV.

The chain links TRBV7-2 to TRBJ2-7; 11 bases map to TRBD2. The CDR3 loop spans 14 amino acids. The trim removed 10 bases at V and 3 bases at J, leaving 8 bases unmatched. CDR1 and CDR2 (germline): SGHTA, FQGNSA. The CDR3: CATSTSGTVYEQYF. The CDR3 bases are TGTGCCACCTCGACTAGCGGGACAGTCTACGAGCAGTACTTC.

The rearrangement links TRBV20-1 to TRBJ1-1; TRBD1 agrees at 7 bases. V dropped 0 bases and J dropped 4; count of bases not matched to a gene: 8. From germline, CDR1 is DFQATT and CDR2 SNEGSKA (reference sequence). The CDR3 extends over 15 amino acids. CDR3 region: CSARENRGFVTEAFF. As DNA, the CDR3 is TGCAGTGCTAGAGAAAACAGGGGATTTGTCACTGAAGCTTTCTTT.

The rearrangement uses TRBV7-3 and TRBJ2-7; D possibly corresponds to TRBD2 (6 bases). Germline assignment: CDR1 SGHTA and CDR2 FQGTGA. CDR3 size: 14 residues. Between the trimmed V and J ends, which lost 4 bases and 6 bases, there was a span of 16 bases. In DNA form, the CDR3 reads TGTGCCAGCAGCTCACCACCGGGAGTTGCCGAGCAGTACTTC. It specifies CASSSPPGVAEQYF.

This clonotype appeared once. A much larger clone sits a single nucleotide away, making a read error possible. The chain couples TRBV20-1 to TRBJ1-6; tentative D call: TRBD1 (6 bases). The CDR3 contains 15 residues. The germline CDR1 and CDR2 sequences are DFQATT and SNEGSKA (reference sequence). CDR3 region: CSARKHRASNSPLRF. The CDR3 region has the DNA TGCAGTGCTAGAAAACACAGGGCCTCTAATTCACCCCTCCGCTTT.

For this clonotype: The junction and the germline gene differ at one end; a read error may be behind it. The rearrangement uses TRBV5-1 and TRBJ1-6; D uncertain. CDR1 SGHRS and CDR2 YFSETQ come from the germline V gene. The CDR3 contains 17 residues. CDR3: CASSLISGSSYNSPLHF. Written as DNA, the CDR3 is TGCGCCAGCAGCTTGATCAGCGGGAGCTCCTACAATTCACCCCTCCACTTT.

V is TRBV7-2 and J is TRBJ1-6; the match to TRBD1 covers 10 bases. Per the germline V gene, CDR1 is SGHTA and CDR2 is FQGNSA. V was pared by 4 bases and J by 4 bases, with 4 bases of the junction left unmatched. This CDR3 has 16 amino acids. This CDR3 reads CASSSRDRGYNSPLHF. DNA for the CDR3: TGTGCCAGCAGCTCCCGGGACAGGGGTTATAATTCACCCCTCCACTTT.

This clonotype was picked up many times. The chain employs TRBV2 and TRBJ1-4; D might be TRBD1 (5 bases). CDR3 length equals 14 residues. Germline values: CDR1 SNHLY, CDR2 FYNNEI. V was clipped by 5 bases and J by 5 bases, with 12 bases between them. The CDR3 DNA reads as TGTGCCAGCAGTCGTGACAGCGGAAATGAAAAACTGTTTTTT. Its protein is CASSRDSGNEKLFF.

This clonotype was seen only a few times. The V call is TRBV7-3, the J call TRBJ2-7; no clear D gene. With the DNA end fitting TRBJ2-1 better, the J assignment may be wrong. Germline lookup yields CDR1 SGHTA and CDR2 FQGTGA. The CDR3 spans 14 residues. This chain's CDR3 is CASSSAPTYNEQFF. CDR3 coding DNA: TGTGCCAGCAGCTCCGCCCCAACCTACAATGAGCAGTTCTTC.

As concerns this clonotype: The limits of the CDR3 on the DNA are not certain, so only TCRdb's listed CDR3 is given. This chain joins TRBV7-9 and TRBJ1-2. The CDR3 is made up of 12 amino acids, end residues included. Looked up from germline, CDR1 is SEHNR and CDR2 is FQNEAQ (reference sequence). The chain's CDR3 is CAEKSVASGNTF.

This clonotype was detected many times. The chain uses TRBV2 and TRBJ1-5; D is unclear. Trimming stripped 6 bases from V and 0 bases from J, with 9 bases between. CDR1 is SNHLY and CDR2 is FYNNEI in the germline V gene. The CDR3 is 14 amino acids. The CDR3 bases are TGTGCCAGCAGCCGCTCAAGTAGCAATCAGCCCCAGCATTTT. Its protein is CASSRSSSNQPQHF.

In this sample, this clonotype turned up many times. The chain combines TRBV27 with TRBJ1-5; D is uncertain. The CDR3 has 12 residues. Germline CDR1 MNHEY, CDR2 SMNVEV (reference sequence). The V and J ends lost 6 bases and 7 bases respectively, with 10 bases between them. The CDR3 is CASSLHGQPQHF. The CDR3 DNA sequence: TGTGCCAGCAGCTTACACGGCCAGCCCCAGCATTTT.

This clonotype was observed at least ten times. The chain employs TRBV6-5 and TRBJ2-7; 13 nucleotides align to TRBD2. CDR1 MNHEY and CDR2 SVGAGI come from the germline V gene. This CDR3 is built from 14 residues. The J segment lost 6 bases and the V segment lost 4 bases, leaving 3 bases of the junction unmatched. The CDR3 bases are TGTGCCAGCAGTTGGACTAGCGGGAGTGGCGAGCAGTACTTC. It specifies CASSWTSGSGEQYF.

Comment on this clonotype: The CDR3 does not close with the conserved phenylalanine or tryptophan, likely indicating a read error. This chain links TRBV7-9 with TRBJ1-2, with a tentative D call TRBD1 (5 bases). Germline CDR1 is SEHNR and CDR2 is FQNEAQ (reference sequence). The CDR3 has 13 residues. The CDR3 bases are TGTGCCGGCAGCTTGGCAGGGACCTATGGCTACACCCTC. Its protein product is CAGSLAGTYGYTL.

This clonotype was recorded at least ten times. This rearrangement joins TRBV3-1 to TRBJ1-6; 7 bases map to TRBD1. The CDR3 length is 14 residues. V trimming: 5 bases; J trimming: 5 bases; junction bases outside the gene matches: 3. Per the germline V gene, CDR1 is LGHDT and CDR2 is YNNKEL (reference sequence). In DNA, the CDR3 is TGTGCCAGCAGCGCCGGGACAGATAATTCACCCCTCCACTTT. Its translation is CASSAGTDNSPLHF.

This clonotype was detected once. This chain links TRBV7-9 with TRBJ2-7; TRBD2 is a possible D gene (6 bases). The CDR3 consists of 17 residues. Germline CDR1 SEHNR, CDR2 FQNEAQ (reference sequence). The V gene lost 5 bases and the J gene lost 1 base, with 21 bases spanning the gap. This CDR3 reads CASSPTGGQNTSYEQYF. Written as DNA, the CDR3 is TGTGCCAGCAGCCCGACCGGAGGGCAGAACACATCCTACGAGCAGTACTTC.

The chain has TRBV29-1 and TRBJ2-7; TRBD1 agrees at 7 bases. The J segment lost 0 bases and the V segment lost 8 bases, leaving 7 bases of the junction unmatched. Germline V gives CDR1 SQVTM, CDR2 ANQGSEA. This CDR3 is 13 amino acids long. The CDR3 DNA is TGCAGCCATTCCGGGACAGCCTCCTACGAGCAGTACTTC. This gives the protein CSHSGTASYEQYF.